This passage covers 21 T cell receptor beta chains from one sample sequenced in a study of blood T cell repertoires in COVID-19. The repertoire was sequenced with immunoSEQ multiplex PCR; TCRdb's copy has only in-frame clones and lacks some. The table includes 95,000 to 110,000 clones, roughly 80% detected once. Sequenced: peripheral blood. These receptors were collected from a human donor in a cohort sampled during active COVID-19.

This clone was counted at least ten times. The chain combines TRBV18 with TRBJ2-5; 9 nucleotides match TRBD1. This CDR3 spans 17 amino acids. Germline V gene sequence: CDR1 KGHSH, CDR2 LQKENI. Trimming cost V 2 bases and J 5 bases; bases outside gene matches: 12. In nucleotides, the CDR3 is TGTGCCAGCTCACCATCTACAGGGGGCGCGGTAGGGGAGACCCAGTACTTC. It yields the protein CASSPSTGGAVGETQYF.

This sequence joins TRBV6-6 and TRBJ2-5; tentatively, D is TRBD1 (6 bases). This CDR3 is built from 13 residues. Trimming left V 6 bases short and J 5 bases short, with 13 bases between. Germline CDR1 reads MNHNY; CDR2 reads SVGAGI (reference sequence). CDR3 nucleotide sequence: TGTGCCAGCAGAAATACAGGGACGGAGACCCAGTACTTC. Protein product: CASRNTGTETQYF.

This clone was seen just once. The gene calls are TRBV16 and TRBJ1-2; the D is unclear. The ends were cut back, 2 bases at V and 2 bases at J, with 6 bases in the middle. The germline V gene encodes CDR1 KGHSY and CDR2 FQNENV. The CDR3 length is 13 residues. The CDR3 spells CASSQGQNYGYTF. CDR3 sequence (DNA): TGTGCCAGCAGCCAAGGGCAGAACTATGGCTACACCTTC.

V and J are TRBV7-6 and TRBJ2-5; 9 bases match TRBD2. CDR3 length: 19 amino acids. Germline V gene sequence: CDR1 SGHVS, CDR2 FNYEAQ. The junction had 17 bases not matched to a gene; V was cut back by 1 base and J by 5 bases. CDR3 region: CASSLGPPGREGRGETQYF. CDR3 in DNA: TGTGCCAGCAGCTTAGGCCCCCCGGGGCGGGAGGGCCGAGGGGAGACCCAGTACTTC. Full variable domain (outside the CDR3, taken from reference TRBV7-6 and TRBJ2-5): GAGVSQSPRYKVTKRGQDVALRCDPISGHVSLYWYRQALGQGPEFLTYFNYEAQQDKSGLPNDRFSAERPEGSISTLTIQRTEQRDSAMYRCASSLGPPGREGRGETQYFGPGTRLLVL.

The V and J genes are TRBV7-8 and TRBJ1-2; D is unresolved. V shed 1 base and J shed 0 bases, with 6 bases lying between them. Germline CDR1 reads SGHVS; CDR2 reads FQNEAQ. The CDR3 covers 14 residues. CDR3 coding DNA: TGTGCCAGCAGCTTAGTATCGGCTAACTATGGCTACACCTTC. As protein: CASSLVSANYGYTF.

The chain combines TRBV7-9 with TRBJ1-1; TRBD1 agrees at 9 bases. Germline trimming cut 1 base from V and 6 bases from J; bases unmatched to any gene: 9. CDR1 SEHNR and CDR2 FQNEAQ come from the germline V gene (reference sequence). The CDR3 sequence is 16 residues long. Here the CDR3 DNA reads TGTGCCAGCAGCTTAGATCGGGGACAGGGAGTCCCTGAAGCTTTCTTT. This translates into CASSLDRGQGVPEAFF.

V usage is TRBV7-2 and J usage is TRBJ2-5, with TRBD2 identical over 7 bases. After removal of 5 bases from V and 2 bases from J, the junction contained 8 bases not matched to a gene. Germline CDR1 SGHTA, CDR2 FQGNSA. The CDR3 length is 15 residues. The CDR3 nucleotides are TGTGCCAGCAGCCCCCAGCGGGGCCCACAAGAGACCCAGTACTTC. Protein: CASSPQRGPQETQYF.

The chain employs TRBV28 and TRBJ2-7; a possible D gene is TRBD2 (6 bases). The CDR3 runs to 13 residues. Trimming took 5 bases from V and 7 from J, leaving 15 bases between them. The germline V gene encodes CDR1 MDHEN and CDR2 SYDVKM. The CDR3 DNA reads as TGTGCCAGCAGTATGGGACTGCATCGGGAGCAGTACGTC. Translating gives CASSMGLHREQYV.

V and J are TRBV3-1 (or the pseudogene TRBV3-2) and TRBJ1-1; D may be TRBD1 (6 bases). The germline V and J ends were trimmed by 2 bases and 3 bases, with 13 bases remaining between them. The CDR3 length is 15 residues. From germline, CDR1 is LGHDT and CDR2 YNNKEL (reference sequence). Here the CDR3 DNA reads TGTGCCAGCAGCCAATTCGGGGCAGGGGACACTGAAGCTTTCTTT. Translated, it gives CASSQFGAGDTEAFF.

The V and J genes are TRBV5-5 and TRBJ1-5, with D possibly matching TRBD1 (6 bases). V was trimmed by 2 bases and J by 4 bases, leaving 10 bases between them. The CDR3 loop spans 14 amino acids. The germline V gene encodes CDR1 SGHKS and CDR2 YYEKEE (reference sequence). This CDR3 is CASSLETGNQPQHF. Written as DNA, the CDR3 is TGTGCCAGCAGCTTAGAGACAGGTAATCAGCCCCAGCATTTT.

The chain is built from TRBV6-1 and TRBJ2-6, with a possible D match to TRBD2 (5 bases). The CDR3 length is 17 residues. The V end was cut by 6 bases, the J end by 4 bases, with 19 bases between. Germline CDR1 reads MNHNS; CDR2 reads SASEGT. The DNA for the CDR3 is TGTGCCAGCAGCGAATCCCAACTAGTCTCCGGGGCCAACGTCCTGACTTTC. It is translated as CASSESQLVSGANVLTF.

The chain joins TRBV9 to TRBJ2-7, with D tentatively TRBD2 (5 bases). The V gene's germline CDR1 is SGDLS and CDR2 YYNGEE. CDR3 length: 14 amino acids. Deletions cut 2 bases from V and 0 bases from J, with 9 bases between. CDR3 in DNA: TGTGCCAGCAGCGTGTCTACTAGCTCCTACGAGCAGTACTTC. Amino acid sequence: CASSVSTSSYEQYF.

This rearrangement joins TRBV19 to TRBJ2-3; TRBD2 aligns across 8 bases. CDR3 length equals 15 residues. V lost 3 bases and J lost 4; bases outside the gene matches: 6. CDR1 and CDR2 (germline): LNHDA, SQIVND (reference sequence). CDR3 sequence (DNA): TGTGCCAGTAGTATGCCGGGACTAGTTCCAGATACGCAGTATTTT. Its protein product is CASSMPGLVPDTQYF.

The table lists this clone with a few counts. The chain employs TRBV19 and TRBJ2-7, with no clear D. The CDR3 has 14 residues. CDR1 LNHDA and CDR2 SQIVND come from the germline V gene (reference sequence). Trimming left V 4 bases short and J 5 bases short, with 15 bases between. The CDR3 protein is CASSKGAEINEQYF. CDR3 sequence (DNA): TGTGCCAGTAGTAAAGGTGCGGAGATCAACGAGCAGTACTTC.

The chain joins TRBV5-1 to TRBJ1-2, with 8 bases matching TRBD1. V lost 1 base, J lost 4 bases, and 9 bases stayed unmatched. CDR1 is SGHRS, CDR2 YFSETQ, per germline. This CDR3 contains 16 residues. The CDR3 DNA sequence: TGCGCCAGCAGCTTGTCAGGGGGCGCTTTGATCTATGGCTACACCTTC. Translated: CASSLSGGALIYGYTF.

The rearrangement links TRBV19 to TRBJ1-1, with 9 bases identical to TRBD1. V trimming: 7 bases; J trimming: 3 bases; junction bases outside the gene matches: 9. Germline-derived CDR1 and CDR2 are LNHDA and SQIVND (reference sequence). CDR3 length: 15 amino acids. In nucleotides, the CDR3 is TGTGCCAGTACTAGGGGACAGGGATGGGACACTGAAGCTTTCTTT. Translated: CASTRGQGWDTEAFF.

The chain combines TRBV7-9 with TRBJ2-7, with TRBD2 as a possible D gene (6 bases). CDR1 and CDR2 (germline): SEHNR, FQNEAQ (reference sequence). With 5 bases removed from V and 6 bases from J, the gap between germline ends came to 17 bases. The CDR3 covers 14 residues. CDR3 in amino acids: CASSLGSGALEQYF. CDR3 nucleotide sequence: TGTGCCAGCAGCCTAGGGTCGGGAGCTCTCGAGCAGTACTTC. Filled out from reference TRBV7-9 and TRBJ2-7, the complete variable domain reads DTGVSQNPRHKITKRGQNVTFRCDPISEHNRLYWYRQTLGQGPEFLTYFQNEAQLEKSRLLSDRFSAERPKGSFSTLEIQRTEQGDSAMYLCASSLGSGALEQYFGPGTRLTVT.

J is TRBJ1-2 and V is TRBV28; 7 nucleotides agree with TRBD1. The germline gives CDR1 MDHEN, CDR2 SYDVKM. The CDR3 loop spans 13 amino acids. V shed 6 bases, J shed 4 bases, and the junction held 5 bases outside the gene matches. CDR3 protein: CASSSQGSYGYTF. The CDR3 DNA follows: TGTGCCAGCAGCTCACAGGGGAGCTATGGCTACACCTTC.

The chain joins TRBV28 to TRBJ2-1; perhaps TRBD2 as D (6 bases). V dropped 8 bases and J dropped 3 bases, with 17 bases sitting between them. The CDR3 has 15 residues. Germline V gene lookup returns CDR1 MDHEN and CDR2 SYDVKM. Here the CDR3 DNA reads TGTGCCAGCCGGCGGACTTTGGGACTCTACAATGAGCAGTTCTTC. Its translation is CASRRTLGLYNEQFF.

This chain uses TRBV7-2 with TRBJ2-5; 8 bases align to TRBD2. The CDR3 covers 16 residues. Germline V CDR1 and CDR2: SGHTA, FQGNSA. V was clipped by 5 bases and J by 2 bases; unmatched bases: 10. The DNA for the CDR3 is TGTGCCAGCAGCCTTAGCAGCGCTAGCGGGCAAGAGACCCAGTACTTC. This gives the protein CASSLSSASGQETQYF. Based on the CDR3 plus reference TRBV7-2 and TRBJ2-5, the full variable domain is GAGVSQSPSNKVTEKGKDVELRCDPISGHTALYWYRQSLGQGLEFLIYFQGNSAPDKSGLPSDRFSAERTGGSVSTLTIQRTQQEDSAVYLCASSLSSASGQETQYFGPGTRLLVL.

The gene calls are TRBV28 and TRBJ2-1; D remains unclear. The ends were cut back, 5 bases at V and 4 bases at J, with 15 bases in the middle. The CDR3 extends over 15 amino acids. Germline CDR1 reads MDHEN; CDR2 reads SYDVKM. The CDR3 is CASSPPLRRYNEQFF. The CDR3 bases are TGTGCCAGCAGTCCCCCACTACGAAGATACAATGAGCAGTTCTTC.